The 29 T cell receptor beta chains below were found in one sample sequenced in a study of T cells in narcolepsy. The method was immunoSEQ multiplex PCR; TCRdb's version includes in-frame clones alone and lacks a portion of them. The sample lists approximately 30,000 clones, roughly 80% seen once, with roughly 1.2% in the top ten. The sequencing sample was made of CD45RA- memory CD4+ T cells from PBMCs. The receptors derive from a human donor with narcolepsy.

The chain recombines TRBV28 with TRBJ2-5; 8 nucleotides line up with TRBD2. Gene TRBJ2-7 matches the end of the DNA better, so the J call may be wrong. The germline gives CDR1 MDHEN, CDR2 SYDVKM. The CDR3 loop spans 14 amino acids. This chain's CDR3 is CASSTRPGGNEQYF. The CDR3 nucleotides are TGTGCCAGCAGTACCCGGCCGGGAGGGAACGAGCAGTACTTC.

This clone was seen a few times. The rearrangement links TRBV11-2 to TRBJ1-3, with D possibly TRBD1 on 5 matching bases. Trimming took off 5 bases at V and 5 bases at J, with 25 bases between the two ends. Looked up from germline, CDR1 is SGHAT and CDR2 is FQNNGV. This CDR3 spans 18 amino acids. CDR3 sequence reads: CASSPDGGAAGPRNTIYF. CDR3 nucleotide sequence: TGTGCCAGCAGCCCCGACGGTGGGGCGGCGGGTCCCCGAAACACCATATATTTT.

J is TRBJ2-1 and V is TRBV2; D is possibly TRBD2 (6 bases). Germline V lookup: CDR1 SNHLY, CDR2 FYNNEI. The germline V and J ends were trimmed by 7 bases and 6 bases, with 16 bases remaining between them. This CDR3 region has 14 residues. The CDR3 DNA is TGTGCCAGCACGGTAAGGGACTCCATCAATGAGCAGTTCTTC. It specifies CASTVRDSINEQFF.

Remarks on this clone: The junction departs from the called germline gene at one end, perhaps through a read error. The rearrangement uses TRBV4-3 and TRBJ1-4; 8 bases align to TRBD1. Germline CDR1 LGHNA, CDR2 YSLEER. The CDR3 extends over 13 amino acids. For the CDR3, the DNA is TGCGCCAGCAGCCAGTCCAGGGGGCGTAAGATGATTTTT. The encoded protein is CASSQSRGRKMIF.

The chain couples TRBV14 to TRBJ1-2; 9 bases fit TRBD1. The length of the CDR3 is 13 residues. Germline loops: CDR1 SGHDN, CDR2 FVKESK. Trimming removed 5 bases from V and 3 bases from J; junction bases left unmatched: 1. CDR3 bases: TGTGCCAGCAGCTGGGACAGGGACTATGGCTACACCTTC. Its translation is CASSWDRDYGYTF.

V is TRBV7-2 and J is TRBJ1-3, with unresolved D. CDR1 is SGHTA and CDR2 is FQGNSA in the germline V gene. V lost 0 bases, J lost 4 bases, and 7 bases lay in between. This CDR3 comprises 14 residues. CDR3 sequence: CASSLADTGNTIYF. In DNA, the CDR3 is TGTGCCAGCAGCTTAGCAGATACCGGAAACACCATATATTTT. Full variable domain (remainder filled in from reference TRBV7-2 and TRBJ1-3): GAGVSQSPSNKVTEKGKDVELRCDPISGHTALYWYRQSLGQGLEFLIYFQGNSAPDKSGLPSDRFSAERTGGSVSTLTIQRTQQEDSAVYLCASSLADTGNTIYFGEGSWLTVV.

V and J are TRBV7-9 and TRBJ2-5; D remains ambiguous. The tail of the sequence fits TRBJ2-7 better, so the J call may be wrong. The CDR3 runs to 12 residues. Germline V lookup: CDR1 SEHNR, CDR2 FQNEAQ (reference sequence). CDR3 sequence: CASSLDSGEQYF. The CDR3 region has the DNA TGTGCCAGCAGCTTAGACTCGGGCGAGCAGTACTTC.

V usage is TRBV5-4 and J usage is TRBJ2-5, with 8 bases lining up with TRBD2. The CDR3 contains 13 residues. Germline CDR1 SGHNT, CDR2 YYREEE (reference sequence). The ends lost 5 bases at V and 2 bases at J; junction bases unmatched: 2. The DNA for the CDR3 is TGTGCCAGCAGTGCGGGGGGACAAGAGACCCAGTACTTC. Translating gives CASSAGGQETQYF.

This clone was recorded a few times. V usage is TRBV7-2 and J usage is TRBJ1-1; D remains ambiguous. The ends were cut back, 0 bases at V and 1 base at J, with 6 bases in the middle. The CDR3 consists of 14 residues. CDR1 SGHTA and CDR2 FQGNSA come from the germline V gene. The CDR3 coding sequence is TGTGCCAGCAGCTTAGCGGTGCAGAACACTGAAGCTTTCTTT. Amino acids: CASSLAVQNTEAFF.

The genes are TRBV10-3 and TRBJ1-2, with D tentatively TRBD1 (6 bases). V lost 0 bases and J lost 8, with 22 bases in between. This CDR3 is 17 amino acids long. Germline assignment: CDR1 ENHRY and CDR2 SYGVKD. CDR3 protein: CAISESRGVRQSSGYTF. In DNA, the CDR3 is TGTGCCATCAGTGAGTCAAGGGGGGTGAGGCAGAGTAGCGGCTACACCTTC.

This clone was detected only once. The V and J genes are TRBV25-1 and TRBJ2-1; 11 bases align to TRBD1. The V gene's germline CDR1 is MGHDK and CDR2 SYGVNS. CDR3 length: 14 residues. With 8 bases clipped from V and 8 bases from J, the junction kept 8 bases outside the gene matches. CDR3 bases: TGTGCCAGCCGGGATGGGACAGGGGGACATGAGCAGTTCTTC. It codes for CASRDGTGGHEQFF.

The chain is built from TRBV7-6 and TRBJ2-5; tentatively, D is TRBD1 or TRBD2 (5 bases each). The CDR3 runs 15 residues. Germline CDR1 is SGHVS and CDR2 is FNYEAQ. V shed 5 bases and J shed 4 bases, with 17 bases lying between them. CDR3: CASSPLGAGAETQYF. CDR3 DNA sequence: TGTGCCAGCAGCCCGCTCGGGGCTGGGGCAGAGACCCAGTACTTC. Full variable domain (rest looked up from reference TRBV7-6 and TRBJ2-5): GAGVSQSPRYKVTKRGQDVALRCDPISGHVSLYWYRQALGQGPEFLTYFNYEAQQDKSGLPNDRFSAERPEGSISTLTIQRTEQRDSAMYRCASSPLGAGAETQYFGPGTRLLVL.

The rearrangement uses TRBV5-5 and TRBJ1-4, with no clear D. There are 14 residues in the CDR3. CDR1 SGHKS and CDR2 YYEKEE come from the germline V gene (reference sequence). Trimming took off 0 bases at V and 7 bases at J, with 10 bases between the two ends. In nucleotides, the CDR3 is TGTGCCAGCAGCTTGGGGACGATAGTTGAAAAACTGTTTTTT. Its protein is CASSLGTIVEKLFF.

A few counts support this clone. CDR3 bases: TGTGCCAGCAGCGGCTCGACGTATCAGCCCCAGCATTTT. This gives the protein CASSGSTYQPQHF. V and J are TRBV7-2 and TRBJ1-5; unclear D gene. The CDR3 has 13 residues. Germline CDR1 and CDR2: SGHTA and FQGNSA. The V and J ends lost 5 bases and 5 bases respectively, with 10 bases between them. The complete variable domain, with remaining parts taken from reference TRBV7-2 and TRBJ1-5, reads GAGVSQSPSNKVTEKGKDVELRCDPISGHTALYWYRQSLGQGLEFLIYFQGNSAPDKSGLPSDRFSAERTGGSVSTLTIQRTQQEDSAVYLCASSGSTYQPQHFGDGTRLSIL.

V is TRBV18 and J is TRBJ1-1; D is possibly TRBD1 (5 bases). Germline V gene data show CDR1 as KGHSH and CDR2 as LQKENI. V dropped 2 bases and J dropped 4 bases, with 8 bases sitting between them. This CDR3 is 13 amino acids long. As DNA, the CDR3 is TGTGCCAGCTCACCATCAAGGGGCACTGAAGCTTTCTTT. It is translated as CASSPSRGTEAFF.

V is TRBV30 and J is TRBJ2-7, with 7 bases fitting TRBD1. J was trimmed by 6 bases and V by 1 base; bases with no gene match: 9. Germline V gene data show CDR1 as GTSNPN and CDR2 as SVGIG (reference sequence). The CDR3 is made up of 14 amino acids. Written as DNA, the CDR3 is TGTGCCTGGAGTGCGACAGGGCCTTTGGGCGAGCAGTACGTC. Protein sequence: CAWSATGPLGEQYV.

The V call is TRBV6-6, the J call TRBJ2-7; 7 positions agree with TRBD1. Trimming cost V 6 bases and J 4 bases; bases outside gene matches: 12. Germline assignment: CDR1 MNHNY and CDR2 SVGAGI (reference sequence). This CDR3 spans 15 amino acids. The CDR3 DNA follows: TGTGCCAGCAGATACCTCCGGGACAGAGCATACGAGCAGTACGTC. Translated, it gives CASRYLRDRAYEQYV.

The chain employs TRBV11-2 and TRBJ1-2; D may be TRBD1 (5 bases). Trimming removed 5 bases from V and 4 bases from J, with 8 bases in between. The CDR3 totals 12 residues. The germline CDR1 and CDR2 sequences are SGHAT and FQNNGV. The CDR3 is CASSPGFYGYTF. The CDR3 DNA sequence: TGTGCCAGCAGCCCAGGGTTCTATGGCTACACCTTC.

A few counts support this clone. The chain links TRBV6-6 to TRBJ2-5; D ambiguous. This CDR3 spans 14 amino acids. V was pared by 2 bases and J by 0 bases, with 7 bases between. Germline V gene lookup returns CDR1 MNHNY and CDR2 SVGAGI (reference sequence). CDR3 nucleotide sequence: TGTGCCAGCAGTTACAATAGGTACCAAGAGACCCAGTACTTC. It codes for CASSYNRYQETQYF.

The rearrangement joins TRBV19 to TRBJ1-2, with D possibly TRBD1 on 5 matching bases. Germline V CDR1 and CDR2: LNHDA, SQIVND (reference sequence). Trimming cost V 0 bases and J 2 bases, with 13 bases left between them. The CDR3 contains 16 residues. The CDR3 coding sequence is TGTGCCAGTAGTATAGATGAGAGGACACGCAACTATGGCTACACCTTC. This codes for CASSIDERTRNYGYTF.

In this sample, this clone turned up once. This CDR3 is CASSPPGSARTDTQYF. CDR3 coding DNA: TGTGCCAGTAGCCCGCCGGGATCGGCCCGCACAGATACGCAGTATTTT. This rearrangement joins TRBV19 to TRBJ2-3; a weak D match, TRBD2 (5 bases). CDR3 length: 16 residues. Germline V lookup: CDR1 LNHDA, CDR2 SQIVND (reference sequence). V was shortened by 6 bases and J by 1 base, with 17 bases between the two germline ends. Using reference TRBV19 and TRBJ2-3 for the parts outside the CDR3, the full variable domain is DGGITQSPKYLFRKEGQNVTLSCEQNLNHDAMYWYRQDPGQGLRLIYYSQIVNDFQKGDIAEGYSVSREKKESFPLTVTSAQKNPTAFYLCASSPPGSARTDTQYFGPGTRLTVL.

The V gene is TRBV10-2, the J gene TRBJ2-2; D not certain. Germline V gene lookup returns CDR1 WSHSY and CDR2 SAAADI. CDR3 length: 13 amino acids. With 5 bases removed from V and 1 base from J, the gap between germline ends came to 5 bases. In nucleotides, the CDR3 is TGCGCCAGCAGTTTAGGGAACACCGGGGAGCTGTTTTTT. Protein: CASSLGNTGELFF.

CDR3 sequence (DNA): TGTGCCAGCAGCGGCGGTAAGACAGGAAGGAGCCTCAATGAGCAGTTCTTC. Translation: CASSGGKTGRSLNEQFF. The chain employs TRBV7-2 and TRBJ2-1; D possibly corresponds to TRBD1 (6 bases). V shed 5 bases and J shed 6 bases, with 23 bases lying between them. This CDR3 has 17 amino acids. CDR1 SGHTA and CDR2 FQGNSA come from the germline V gene. The variable domain in full, with the rest retrieved from reference TRBV7-2 and TRBJ2-1, is GAGVSQSPSNKVTEKGKDVELRCDPISGHTALYWYRQSLGQGLEFLIYFQGNSAPDKSGLPSDRFSAERTGGSVSTLTIQRTQQEDSAVYLCASSGGKTGRSLNEQFFGPGTRLTVL.

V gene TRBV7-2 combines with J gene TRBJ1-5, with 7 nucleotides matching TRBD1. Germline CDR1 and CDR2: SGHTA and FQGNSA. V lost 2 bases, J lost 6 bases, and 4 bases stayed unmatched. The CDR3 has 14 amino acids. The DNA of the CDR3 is TGTGCCAGCAGCTTACGCCAGGGGGGTCAGCCCCAGCATTTT. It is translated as CASSLRQGGQPQHF.

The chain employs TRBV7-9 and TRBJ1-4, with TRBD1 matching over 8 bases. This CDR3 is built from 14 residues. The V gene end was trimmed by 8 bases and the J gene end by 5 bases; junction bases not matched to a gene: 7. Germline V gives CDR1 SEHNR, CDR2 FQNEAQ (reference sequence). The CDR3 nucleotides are TGTGCCAGCGGTTTGGGACAGGCAAATGAAAAACTGTTTTTT. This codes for CASGLGQANEKLFF.

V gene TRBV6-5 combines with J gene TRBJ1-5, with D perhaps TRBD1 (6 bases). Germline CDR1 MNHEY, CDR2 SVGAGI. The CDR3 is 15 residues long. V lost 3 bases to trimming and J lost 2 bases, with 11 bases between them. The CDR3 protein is CASSYNRDGNQPQHF. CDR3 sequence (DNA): TGTGCCAGCAGTTATAACAGGGATGGCAATCAGCCCCAGCATTTT.

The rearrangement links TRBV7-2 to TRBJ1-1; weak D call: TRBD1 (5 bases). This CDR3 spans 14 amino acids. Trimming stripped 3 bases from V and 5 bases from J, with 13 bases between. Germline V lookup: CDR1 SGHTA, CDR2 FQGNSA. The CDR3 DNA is TGTGCCAGCAGCTTTAGCGATCAGGGAACTGAAGCTTTCTTT. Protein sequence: CASSFSDQGTEAFF.

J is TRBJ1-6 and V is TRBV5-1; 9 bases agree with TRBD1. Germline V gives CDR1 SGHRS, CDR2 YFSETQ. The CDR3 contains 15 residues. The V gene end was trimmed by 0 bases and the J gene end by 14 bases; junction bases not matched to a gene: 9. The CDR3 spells CASSLEPGQGRTLHF. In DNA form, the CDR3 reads TGCGCCAGCAGCTTGGAACCGGGACAGGGAAGGACCCTCCACTTT.

The CDR3 DNA is TGTGCCAGCAGTGGCCCGGGGGGGTCCTACAATGAGCAGTTCTTC. Its protein is CASSGPGGSYNEQFF. The chain couples TRBV6-5 to TRBJ2-1; TRBD2 matches 8 bases. The length of the CDR3 is 15 residues. Germline V gene sequence: CDR1 MNHEY, CDR2 SVGAGI. With 5 bases clipped from V and 1 base from J, the junction kept 4 bases outside the gene matches.